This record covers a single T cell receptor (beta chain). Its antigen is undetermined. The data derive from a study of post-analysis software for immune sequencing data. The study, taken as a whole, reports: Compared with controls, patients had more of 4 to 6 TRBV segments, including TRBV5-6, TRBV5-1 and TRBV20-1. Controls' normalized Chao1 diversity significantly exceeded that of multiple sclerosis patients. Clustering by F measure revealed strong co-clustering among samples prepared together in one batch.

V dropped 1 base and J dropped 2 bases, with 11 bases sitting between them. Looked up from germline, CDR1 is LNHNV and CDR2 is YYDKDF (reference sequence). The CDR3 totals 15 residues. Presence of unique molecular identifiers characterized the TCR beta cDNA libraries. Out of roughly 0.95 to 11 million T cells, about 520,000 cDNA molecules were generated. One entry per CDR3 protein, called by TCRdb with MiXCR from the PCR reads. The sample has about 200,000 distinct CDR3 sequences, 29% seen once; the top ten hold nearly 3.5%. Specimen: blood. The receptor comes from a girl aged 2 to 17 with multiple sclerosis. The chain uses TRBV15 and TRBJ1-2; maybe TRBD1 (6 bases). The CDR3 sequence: CATSRADGQNYGYTF. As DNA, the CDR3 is TGTGCCACCAGCAGAGCCGATGGACAGAACTATGGCTACACCTTC.